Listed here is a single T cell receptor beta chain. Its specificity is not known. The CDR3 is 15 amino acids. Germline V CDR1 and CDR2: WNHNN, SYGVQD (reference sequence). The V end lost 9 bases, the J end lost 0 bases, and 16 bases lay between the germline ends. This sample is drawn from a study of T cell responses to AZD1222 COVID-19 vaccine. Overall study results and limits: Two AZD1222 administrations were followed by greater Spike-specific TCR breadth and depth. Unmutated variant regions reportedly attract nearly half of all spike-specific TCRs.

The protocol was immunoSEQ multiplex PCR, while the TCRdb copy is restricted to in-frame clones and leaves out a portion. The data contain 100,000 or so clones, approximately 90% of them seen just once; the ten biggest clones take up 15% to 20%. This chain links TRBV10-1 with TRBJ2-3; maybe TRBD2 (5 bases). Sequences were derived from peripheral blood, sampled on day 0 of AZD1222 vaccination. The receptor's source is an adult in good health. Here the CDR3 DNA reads TGCGCCAGGCCCCGGGGTGGTGCTAGCACAGATACGCAGTATTTT. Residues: CARPRGGASTDTQYF.